Reported below is one T cell receptor beta chain. No antigen is known for it. The record originates from a study of CD8 T cells in ankylosing spondylitis. Study-wide points: According to the report, clones linked to the disease were significantly enriched in matched synovial fluid samples taken from ankylosing spondylitis patients. CD8+ disease-linked clones were present at relatively low frequencies in blood. Reactive arthritis synovial fluid and blood previously showed some of these motif variants.

Germline V gene data show CDR1 as SEHNR and CDR2 as FQNEAQ (reference sequence). This CDR3 has 17 residues. Trimming took off 3 bases at V and 0 bases at J, with 15 bases between the two ends. Molecular-barcoded quantitative 5'-RACE produced these TCR beta libraries. TCRdb used MiXCR to reprocess the 5' RACE reads, holding one entry per CDR3 protein. Of just over 300,000 distinct CDR3 sequences listed, 20% to 25% are singletons. The sequence was collected from a female donor with ankylosing spondylitis or in good health (not recorded which). The chain links TRBV7-9 to TRBJ2-1; D might be TRBD2 (6 bases). Sequencing used blood, either unsorted or a sorted T cell fraction (not recorded which). CDR3 residues: CASSFSVADSSYNEQFF. The CDR3 nucleotides read TGTGCCAGCAGCTTTTCCGTAGCGGATAGCTCCTACAATGAGCAGTTCTTC.